The next 27 T cell receptor beta chains were all read from a single sample in a study of somatic mutations in cytotoxic T cells in rheumatoid arthritis. Measured with immunoSEQ multiplex PCR; TCRdb has only the in-frame clones, and not every one. The table has thousands of clones, about 80% seen once. The material sequenced was CD8+ T cells sorted from blood. Source of these receptors: a woman aged 45-59 years in good health.

This clone was counted a few times. The chain joins TRBV9 to TRBJ1-2; D remains ambiguous. From germline, CDR1 is SGDLS and CDR2 YYNGEE. Trimming cost V 5 bases and J 8 bases, with 13 bases left between them. This CDR3 is built from 12 residues. The CDR3 loop is CASSFTEGGYTF. In DNA form, the CDR3 reads TGTGCCAGCAGTTTTACCGAGGGAGGCTACACCTTC.

The V and J genes are TRBV7-9 and TRBJ2-1, with D maybe TRBD2 (7 bases). This CDR3 comprises 15 residues. Trimming took 0 bases from V and 10 from J, leaving 16 bases between them. Germline CDR1 is SEHNR and CDR2 is FQNEAQ (reference sequence). CDR3 sequence reads: CASSLALGGAKEQFF. CDR3 coding DNA: TGTGCCAGCAGCTTAGCTCTTGGGGGGGCAAAAGAGCAGTTCTTC.

This chain joins TRBV7-9 and TRBJ2-1; tentatively, D is TRBD2 (6 bases). V was trimmed by 5 bases and J by 15 bases, leaving 26 bases between them. The germline V gene has CDR1 SEHNR and CDR2 FQNEAQ (reference sequence). CDR3 length: 15 residues. CDR3 in DNA: TGTGCCAGCAGCCTGATAGTGGGACGTCCCGGAGGGCCGTTCTTC. This codes for CASSLIVGRPGGPFF.

This clone was counted once. The V and J genes are TRBV27 and TRBJ2-1; possible D gene TRBD1, 7 bases. This CDR3 spans 14 amino acids. V shed 2 bases and J shed 4 bases, with 9 bases lying between them. The germline V gene encodes CDR1 MNHEY and CDR2 SMNVEV (reference sequence). The CDR3 DNA is TGTGCCAGCAGTTTACAGGGGGGTTACAATGAGCAGTTCTTC. Translated, it gives CASSLQGGYNEQFF.

This chain links TRBV7-6 with TRBJ2-7; 8 nucleotides match TRBD1. V lost 0 bases to trimming and J lost 4 bases; unmatched junction nucleotides: 2. CDR1 and CDR2 from the germline V gene are SGHVS and FNYEAQ. This CDR3 region has 14 residues. CDR3 sequence (DNA): TGTGCCAGCAGCTTAGCTGGACAGGGATACGAGCAGTACTTC. Translation: CASSLAGQGYEQYF.

The chain links TRBV2 to TRBJ1-1, with 9 bases aligning to TRBD1. J gave up 11 bases and V 3 bases, and 13 bases lay outside the gene matches. The germline V gene encodes CDR1 SNHLY and CDR2 FYNNEI. The CDR3 has 15 amino acids. CDR3 coding DNA: TGTGCCAGCAGTGACCCCGGGACAGGGTCGATAGAGGCTTTCTTT. As protein: CASSDPGTGSIEAFF.

The chain is built from TRBV28 and TRBJ1-1; 9 bases are a match to TRBD1. The CDR3 runs 17 residues. The germline gives CDR1 MDHEN, CDR2 SYDVKM. V shed 5 bases and J 3 bases; nucleotides not matched to a gene: 13. The CDR3 region is CASSIRYWDREDTEAFF. The CDR3, as DNA: TGTGCCAGCAGTATACGATACTGGGACAGGGAGGACACTGAAGCTTTCTTT.

A few counts support this clone. The chain is built from TRBV30 and TRBJ1-1, with a possible D match to TRBD1 (6 bases). V dropped 5 bases and J dropped 4 bases, with 11 bases sitting between them. In germline, CDR1 is GTSNPN, CDR2 SVGIG (reference sequence). The CDR3 length is 12 residues. The CDR3 sequence: CAWWDTGTEAFF. The CDR3 DNA reads as TGTGCCTGGTGGGACACGGGCACTGAAGCTTTCTTT.

This chain uses TRBV14 with TRBJ1-2; TRBD1 agrees at 10 bases. This CDR3 contains 16 residues. V shed 3 bases and J 4 bases; nucleotides not matched to a gene: 8. Per germline, CDR1 SGHDN and CDR2 FVKESK. CDR3 sequence (DNA): TGTGCCAGCAGCCATGCGGGACAGGGGCTGTCCTATGGCTACACCTTC. It specifies CASSHAGQGLSYGYTF.

The rearrangement links TRBV7-9 to TRBJ2-5; TRBD1 matches at 8 bases. The V gene end was trimmed by 4 bases and the J gene end by 3 bases; junction bases not matched to a gene: 7. This CDR3 is 15 amino acids long. CDR1 SEHNR and CDR2 FQNEAQ come from the germline V gene (reference sequence). As DNA, the CDR3 is TGTGCCAGCAGCTCCCCGAGACAGGGGAAAGAGACCCAGTACTTC. This encodes CASSSPRQGKETQYF.

The J gene is TRBJ1-2, the V gene TRBV11-2; TRBD1 might be the D (5 bases). Trimming took off 0 bases at V and 4 bases at J, with 15 bases between the two ends. CDR3 length: 16 residues. CDR1 is SGHAT and CDR2 is FQNNGV in the germline V gene. The CDR3: CASSLEGPGLSYGYTF. CDR3 bases: TGTGCCAGCAGCTTAGAAGGTCCAGGGCTCAGCTATGGCTACACCTTC.

The chain recombines TRBV27 with TRBJ1-1; a weak D match, TRBD1 (6 bases). CDR3 size: 16 residues. CDR1 and CDR2 from the germline V gene are MNHEY and SMNVEV (reference sequence). Trimming stripped 1 base from V and 0 bases from J, with 12 bases between. DNA for the CDR3: TGTGCCAGCAGTTTATTGTTTACAGGGCTGAACACTGAAGCTTTCTTT. Translation: CASSLLFTGLNTEAFF.

The CDR3 DNA sequence: TGTGCCAGCAGCCTGACAGGGGGCCTCTCCAATGAGCAGTTCTTC. Protein: CASSLTGGLSNEQFF. J is TRBJ2-1 and V is TRBV7-9, with 10 bases matching TRBD1. Per germline, CDR1 SEHNR and CDR2 FQNEAQ (reference sequence). The CDR3 is 15 residues long. The junction had 7 bases not matched to a gene; V was cut back by 5 bases and J by 6 bases. The full variable domain, in which reference TRBV7-9 and TRBJ2-1 provide the parts outside the CDR3, is DTGVSQNPRHKITKRGQNVTFRCDPISEHNRLYWYRQTLGQGPEFLTYFQNEAQLEKSRLLSDRFSAERPKGSFSTLEIQRTEQGDSAMYLCASSLTGGLSNEQFFGPGTRLTVL.

This clone was picked up a small number of times. The chain couples TRBV6-1 to TRBJ2-7, with 9 bases identical to TRBD1. This CDR3 has 14 residues. V was pared by 6 bases and J by 5 bases, with 8 bases of the junction left unmatched. Germline V CDR1 and CDR2: MNHNS, SASEGT. The CDR3 loop reads CASSPGTGLDEQYF. The CDR3 DNA is TGTGCCAGCAGCCCCGGGACAGGGCTCGACGAGCAGTACTTC.

The chain is built from TRBV11-1 and TRBJ1-1; D may be TRBD1 (5 bases). CDR1 SGHAT and CDR2 FQDESV come from the germline V gene (reference sequence). Trimming stripped 8 bases from V and 0 bases from J, with 13 bases between. This CDR3 spans 14 amino acids. The CDR3 region has the DNA TGTGCCAGCGACAGCCCAGAGATGAACACTGAAGCTTTCTTT. It translates to CASDSPEMNTEAFF.

The gene calls are TRBV27 and TRBJ2-5; the D gene is possibly TRBD2 (7 bases). The germline gives CDR1 MNHEY, CDR2 SMNVEV (reference sequence). The V end was cut by 6 bases, the J end by 5 bases, with 25 bases between. CDR3 length: 17 amino acids. CDR3 coding DNA: TGTGCCAGCAGACCACTTATGGGTACGGGGGGCCTGGAGACCCAGTACTTC. Its translation: CASRPLMGTGGLETQYF.

The rearrangement links TRBV2 to TRBJ1-2; TRBD1 aligns across 7 bases. Germline CDR1 and CDR2: SNHLY and FYNNEI. Germline trimming cut 3 bases from V and 7 bases from J; bases unmatched to any gene: 20. The CDR3 loop spans 18 amino acids. The CDR3 spells CASSDPGWAGGRDGGYTF. The CDR3 DNA sequence: TGTGCCAGCAGTGATCCCGGATGGGCAGGGGGACGAGATGGTGGCTACACCTTC.

In its sample, this clone was seen once. The rearrangement links TRBV5-1 to TRBJ2-3; 7 nucleotides align to TRBD2. The trim removed 3 bases at V and 3 bases at J, leaving 4 bases unmatched. This CDR3 has 14 amino acids. Per the germline V gene, CDR1 is SGHRS and CDR2 is YFSETQ. CDR3 coding DNA: TGCGCCAGCAGCTGGGGACTAAAGACAGATACGCAGTATTTT. This sequence encodes CASSWGLKTDTQYF. The complete variable domain, with remaining parts taken from reference TRBV5-1 and TRBJ2-3, reads KAGVTQTPRYLIKTRGQQVTLSCSPISGHRSVSWYQQTPGQGLQFLFEYFSETQRNKGNFPGRFSGRQFSNSRSEMNVSTLELGDSALYLCASSWGLKTDTQYFGPGTRLTVL.

The CDR3 here is CATGLAGGTDTQYF. CDR3 nucleotide sequence: TGTGCCACGGGGCTGGCGGGGGGAACAGATACGCAGTATTTT. This sequence joins TRBV10-3 and TRBJ2-3, with TRBD2 matching over 8 bases. Germline loops: CDR1 ENHRY, CDR2 SYGVKD. CDR3 length equals 14 residues. J lost 3 bases, V lost 10 bases, and 9 bases had no gene match.

Regarding this clone: The same CDR3 arises from other DNA sequences in this sample as well. The chain recombines TRBV9 with TRBJ2-1, with D perhaps TRBD2 (7 bases). CDR1 is SGDLS and CDR2 is YYNGEE in the germline V gene. The length of the CDR3 is 15 residues. V was pared by 0 bases and J by 8 bases, with 15 bases between. The CDR3 DNA reads TGTGCCAGCAGCGTAGTTGGGGGGGGCCTCGATGAGCAGTTCTTC. This translates into CASSVVGGGLDEQFF.

The genes are TRBV28 and TRBJ2-2; 7 bases are a match to TRBD1. CDR1 is MDHEN and CDR2 is SYDVKM in the germline V gene. The CDR3 extends over 14 amino acids. V dropped 5 bases and J dropped 3; count of bases not matched to a gene: 3. For the CDR3, the DNA is TGTGCCAGCAGTCGGACAGGCGACACCGGGGAGCTGTTTTTT. The encoded protein is CASSRTGDTGELFF.

The rearrangement uses TRBV28 and TRBJ1-1; TRBD1 might be the D (5 bases). Trimming left V 2 bases short and J 0 bases short, with 7 bases between. CDR3 length equals 14 residues. Germline values: CDR1 MDHEN, CDR2 SYDVKM. In DNA form, the CDR3 reads TGTGCCAGCAGTTTACTGGGGCTGAACACTGAAGCTTTCTTT. Amino acids: CASSLLGLNTEAFF.

V and J are TRBV4-1 and TRBJ1-1, with a tentative D call TRBD1 (5 bases). Trimming removed 4 bases at V and 4 bases at J, with 13 bases between. CDR1 MGHRA and CDR2 YSYEKL come from the germline V gene. The CDR3 extends over 14 amino acids. CDR3 residues: CASSRARGGTEAFF. The CDR3 DNA reads TGCGCCAGCAGCCGGGCCCGCGGGGGCACTGAAGCTTTCTTT.

The CDR3: CAAGRTDVGSYEQYF. The CDR3 region has the DNA TGTGCCGCCGGGAGGACGGATGTCGGCTCCTACGAGCAGTACTTC. V usage is TRBV10-3 and J usage is TRBJ2-7; 7 bases align to TRBD2. Germline loops: CDR1 ENHRY, CDR2 SYGVKD. The V gene end was trimmed by 11 bases and the J gene end by 0 bases; junction bases not matched to a gene: 13. The CDR3 runs to 15 residues.

The chain uses TRBV4-2 and TRBJ2-7, with D possibly TRBD2 on 6 matching bases. The CDR3 loop spans 16 amino acids. Germline CDR1 reads LGHNA; CDR2 reads YNFKEQ. The germline V and J ends were trimmed by 0 bases and 3 bases, with 15 bases remaining between them. This chain's CDR3 is CASSQEGGSRYYEQYF. For the CDR3, the DNA is TGTGCCAGCAGCCAAGAAGGAGGGTCCCGGTACTACGAGCAGTACTTC.

V is TRBV11-2 and J is TRBJ2-3, with 11 nucleotides matching TRBD2. The CDR3 spans 15 residues. Germline V CDR1 and CDR2: SGHAT, FQNNGV. Trimming at V came to 6 bases and at J to 4 bases, leaving 6 bases not matched to a gene. CDR3 amino acids: CASRLAGGWADTQYF. CDR3 sequence (DNA): TGTGCCAGCAGGCTAGCGGGGGGCTGGGCAGATACGCAGTATTTT.

This chain joins TRBV7-9 and TRBJ2-2, with D tentatively TRBD1 (5 bases). Germline V CDR1 and CDR2: SEHNR, FQNEAQ (reference sequence). CDR3 length equals 18 residues. The V end lost 1 base, the J end lost 0 bases, and 15 bases lay between the germline ends. CDR3 in amino acids: CASSLGQSLASNTGELFF. For the CDR3, the DNA is TGTGCCAGCAGCTTAGGACAGTCTCTCGCGTCGAACACCGGGGAGCTGTTTTTT.